A selection of T cell receptor beta chains follows, all from one sample in a study of blood T cell repertoires in COVID-19. Only in-frame clones appear in the TCRdb table, and some are missing; sequencing was by immunoSEQ multiplex PCR. The top ten clones hold over 9% of a sample with about 160,000 clones, about 86% of them seen once. The specimen sequenced was peripheral blood. Receptor source: a woman aged 70 to 79 with COVID-19, enrolled during active disease. Both conserved end residues are part of each CDR3. A D gene is named only where the DNA matches it firmly. A clone size is listed for some rows: how often the clone was seen (once, few, many), or a class if it is expanded.

clone_size: few; d_call: TRBD1; j_call: TRBJ1-4; v_call: TRBV28; cdr3_nt: TGTGCCAGCAATATCGGGACAGGGAGAAAACTGTTTTTT; cdr3_aa: CASNIGTGRKLFF
clone_size: NA; d_call: TRBD1; j_call: TRBJ2-2; v_call: TRBV5-1; cdr3_nt: TGCGCCAGCAGCCCCGACAGGGGGCTGACCGGGGAGCTGTTTTTT; cdr3_aa: CASSPDRGLTGELFF
clone_size: NA; d_call: TRBD1; j_call: TRBJ2-5; v_call: TRBV30; cdr3_nt: TGTGCCTGGAGTCCGGGACAGTCTTTGTACCAAGAGACCCAGTACTTC; cdr3_aa: CAWSPGQSLYQETQYF
clone_size: NA; d_call: TRBD2; j_call: TRBJ2-1; v_call: TRBV28; cdr3_nt: TGTGCCAGCAGACCCCGTCTCGGGACTAGCCCGGACAATGAGCAGTTCTTC; cdr3_aa: CASRPRLGTSPDNEQFF
clone_size: NA; d_call: NA; j_call: TRBJ1-1; v_call: TRBV14; cdr3_nt: TGTGCCACCCGGTTTGGACTGACGACGGACGCTTTCTTT; cdr3_aa: CATRFGLTTDAFF
clone_size: NA; d_call: NA; j_call: TRBJ2-5; v_call: TRBV4-2; cdr3_nt: TGTGCCAGCAGCCTGGGTGAGGTGAAGACCCAGTACTTC; cdr3_aa: CASSLGEVKTQYF
clone_size: NA; d_call: TRBD1; j_call: TRBJ1-4; v_call: TRBV13; cdr3_nt: TGTGCCAGCAGCTTACGTTTCGACAGGGGGGATGGGGGTGAAAAACTGTTTTTT; cdr3_aa: CASSLRFDRGDGGEKLFF
clone_size: NA; d_call: NA; j_call: TRBJ2-5; v_call: TRBV30; cdr3_nt: TGTGCCTGGAGTAGGCAGGGTGGGGAGACCCAGTACTTC; cdr3_aa: CAWSRQGGETQYF
clone_size: few; d_call: NA; j_call: TRBJ1-3; v_call: TRBV14; cdr3_nt: TGTGCCAGCAGCCCGTATAGGTCGGAGAACACCATATATTTT; cdr3_aa: CASSPYRSENTIYF
clone_size: NA; d_call: NA; j_call: TRBJ1-6; v_call: TRBV6-1; cdr3_nt: TGTGCCAGCAGTGGGATGGACAGCTCCTATAATTCACCCCTCCACTTT; cdr3_aa: CASSGMDSSYNSPLHF
clone_size: NA; d_call: TRBD1; j_call: TRBJ1-1; v_call: TRBV10-2; cdr3_nt: TGCGCCAGCAGGGAAACCGGGACAGGTAACACTGAAGCTTTCTTT; cdr3_aa: CASRETGTGNTEAFF
clone_size: NA; d_call: NA; j_call: TRBJ1-6; v_call: TRBV5-1; cdr3_nt: TGCGCCAGCAGCTTGGACAGAGCGGGCTATAATTCACCCCTCCACTTT; cdr3_aa: CASSLDRAGYNSPLHF
clone_size: NA; d_call: NA; j_call: TRBJ2-1; v_call: TRBV4-1; cdr3_nt: TGCGCCAGCAGCCAGAGAGGGACCTACAATGAGCAGTTCTTC; cdr3_aa: CASSQRGTYNEQFF
clone_size: NA; d_call: TRBD1; j_call: TRBJ2-7; v_call: TRBV7-9; cdr3_nt: TGTGCCAGCAGCTTGGGGACAGCCGTCTACGAGCAGTACTTC; cdr3_aa: CASSLGTAVYEQYF
clone_size: NA; d_call: NA; j_call: TRBJ1-3; v_call: TRBV2; cdr3_nt: TGTGCCAGCAGTAGGGGAACAGCCTCGGGCACCATATATTTT; cdr3_aa: CASSRGTASGTIYF